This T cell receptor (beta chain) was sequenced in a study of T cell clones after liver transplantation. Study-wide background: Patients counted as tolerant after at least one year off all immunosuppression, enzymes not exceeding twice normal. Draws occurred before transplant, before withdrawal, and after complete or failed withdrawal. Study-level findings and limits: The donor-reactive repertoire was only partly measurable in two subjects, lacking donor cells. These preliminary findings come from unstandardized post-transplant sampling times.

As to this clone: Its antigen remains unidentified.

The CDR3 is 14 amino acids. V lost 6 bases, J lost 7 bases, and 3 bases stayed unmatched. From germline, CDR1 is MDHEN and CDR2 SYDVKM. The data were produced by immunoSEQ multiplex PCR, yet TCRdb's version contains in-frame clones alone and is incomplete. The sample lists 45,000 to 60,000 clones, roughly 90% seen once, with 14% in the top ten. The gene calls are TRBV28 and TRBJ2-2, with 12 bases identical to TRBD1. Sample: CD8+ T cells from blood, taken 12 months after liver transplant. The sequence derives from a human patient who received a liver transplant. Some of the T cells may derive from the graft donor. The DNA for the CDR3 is TGTGCCAGCAGGGGACAGGGGGCGGGCGGGGAGCTGTTTTTT. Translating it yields CASRGQGAGGELFF.